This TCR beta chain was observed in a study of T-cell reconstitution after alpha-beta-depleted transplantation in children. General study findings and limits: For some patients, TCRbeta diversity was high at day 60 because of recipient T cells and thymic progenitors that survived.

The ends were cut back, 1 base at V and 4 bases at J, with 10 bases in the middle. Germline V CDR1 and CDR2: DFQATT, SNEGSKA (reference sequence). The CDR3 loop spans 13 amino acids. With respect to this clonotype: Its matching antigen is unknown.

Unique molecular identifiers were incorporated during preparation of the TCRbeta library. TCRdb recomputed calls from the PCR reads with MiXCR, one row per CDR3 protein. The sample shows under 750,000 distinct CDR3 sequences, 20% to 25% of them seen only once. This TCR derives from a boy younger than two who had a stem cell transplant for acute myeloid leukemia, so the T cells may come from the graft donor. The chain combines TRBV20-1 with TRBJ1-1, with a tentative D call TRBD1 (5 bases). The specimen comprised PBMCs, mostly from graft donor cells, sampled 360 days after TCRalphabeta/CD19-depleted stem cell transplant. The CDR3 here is CSARGGVGTEAFF. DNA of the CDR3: TGCAGTGCTAGAGGAGGGGTGGGCACTGAAGCTTTCTTT.